The 9 T cell receptor beta chains presented below share a single source sample, sequenced in a study of blood T cell repertoires in COVID-19. The protocol was immunoSEQ multiplex PCR, while the TCRdb copy is restricted to in-frame clones and leaves out a portion. Of 110,000 to 150,000 clones in the sample, 85% to 90% were seen once. The sequenced material came from peripheral blood. These receptors all come from a human donor in a cohort sampled during active COVID-19.

The V and J genes are TRBV27 and TRBJ2-1, with 10 bases fitting TRBD1. The CDR3 has 17 amino acids. The germline V gene has CDR1 MNHEY and CDR2 SMNVEV (reference sequence). V gave up 5 bases and J gave up 0 bases; unmatched junction bases: 7. CDR3 sequence reads: CASSPWGQGNSYNEQFF. The CDR3 DNA is TGTGCCAGCAGTCCATGGGGACAGGGGAACTCCTACAATGAGCAGTTCTTC.

J is TRBJ1-2 and V is TRBV6-5, with 8 bases that match TRBD1. CDR1 is MNHEY, CDR2 SVGAGI, per germline. CDR3 length: 13 amino acids. The trim removed 8 bases at V and 4 bases at J, leaving 6 bases unmatched. The CDR3 reads CASAQGAAYGYTF. In DNA form, the CDR3 reads TGTGCCAGCGCCCAGGGGGCGGCCTATGGCTACACCTTC.

The chain recombines TRBV4-1 with TRBJ2-5; 7 bases map to TRBD2. The CDR3 covers 17 residues. The ends lost 0 bases at V and 1 base at J; junction bases unmatched: 8. Germline values: CDR1 MGHRA, CDR2 YSYEKL. Written as DNA, the CDR3 is TGCGCCAGCAGCCAAGAGGGAGGGCTAGCGCTCCAAGAGACCCAGTACTTC. Its translation: CASSQEGGLALQETQYF.

This rearrangement joins TRBV6-4 to TRBJ2-1, with 7 bases fitting TRBD2. The ends lost 5 bases at V and 6 bases at J; junction bases unmatched: 10. The germline V gene encodes CDR1 MRHNA and CDR2 SNTAGT. The CDR3 is 15 residues long. CDR3 in amino acids: CASSLGPREGNEQFF. The CDR3 region has the DNA TGTGCCAGCAGTCTAGGGCCCAGGGAGGGCAATGAGCAGTTCTTC.

J is TRBJ2-1 and V is TRBV15; 9 bases line up with TRBD2. Germline V gene data show CDR1 as LNHNV and CDR2 as YYDKDF (reference sequence). The junction had 9 bases not matched to a gene; V was cut back by 5 bases and J by 1 base. This CDR3 contains 17 residues. The CDR3 nucleotides are TGTGCCACCAGCTCCCCAGTCGGACTAGCGTCCTACAATGAGCAGTTCTTC. Protein product: CATSSPVGLASYNEQFF.

V gene TRBV24-1 combines with J gene TRBJ2-5, with D perhaps matching TRBD2 (5 bases). This CDR3 region has 14 residues. Germline loops: CDR1 KGHDR, CDR2 SFDVKD. Trimming removed 3 bases at V and 2 bases at J, with 9 bases between. The CDR3 nucleotides are TGTGCCACCAGTGATGGTGACTATCAAGAGACCCAGTACTTC. Translating it yields CATSDGDYQETQYF.

The gene calls are TRBV18 and TRBJ1-1; D is unresolved. The CDR3 runs 19 residues. Germline lookup yields CDR1 KGHSH and CDR2 LQKENI. Between the trimmed V and J ends, which lost 2 bases and 0 bases, there was a span of 22 bases. CDR3 region: CASSPSTNGQRHMNTEAFF. The DNA for the CDR3 is TGTGCCAGCTCACCATCAACAAACGGGCAGCGGCATATGAACACTGAAGCTTTCTTT.

The J gene is TRBJ2-1, the V gene TRBV7-9, with TRBD2 as a possible D gene (6 bases). Germline loops: CDR1 SEHNR, CDR2 FQNEAQ (reference sequence). There are 15 residues in the CDR3. Between the trimmed V and J ends, which lost 5 bases and 6 bases, there was a span of 17 bases. The CDR3 DNA sequence: TGTGCCAGCAGCCGGGCGGGGTGGTGGGGCAATGAGCAGTTCTTC. It is translated as CASSRAGWWGNEQFF.

This chain joins TRBV19 and TRBJ2-2, with 11 bases fitting TRBD2. The CDR3 contains 15 residues. Trimming cost V 10 bases and J 7 bases; bases outside gene matches: 11. Germline lookup yields CDR1 LNHDA and CDR2 SQIVND (reference sequence). The CDR3, as DNA: TGTGCCACCTCACTAGCGGGAGTTCAGGGCGGGGAGCTGTTTTTT. It specifies CATSLAGVQGGELFF.